Listed below are T cell receptor beta chains from one sample, sequenced in a study of neurological immune-mediated disorders. TCRdb used MiXCR to reprocess the 5' RACE reads, holding one entry per CDR3 protein. The table shows some 83,000 distinct CDR3 sequences, with 2.5% to 3% occurring only once. The sample taken for sequencing was PBMCs. Receptors originate from a woman aged 25 to 39 with multiple sclerosis. Each CDR3 is given with its conserved first and last residue. The D gene is left open where the match is weak. Sizes are listed as how often the clone was seen (once, few, many) or a class if it is expanded.

d_gene: -
j_gene: TRBJ2-5
v_gene: TRBV20-1
abundance: many
CDR3nt: TGCAGTGCTCTTAGGCGGGCGTCACAAGAGACCCAGTACTTC
CDR3aa: CSALRRASQETQYF

d_gene: TRBD2
j_gene: TRBJ2-7
v_gene: TRBV7-9
abundance: many
CDR3nt: TGTGCCAGCAGCTTAGGCGGGAGGTATCCCTACGAGCAGTACTTC
CDR3aa: CASSLGGRYPYEQYF

d_gene: TRBD2
j_gene: TRBJ2-7
v_gene: TRBV7-2
abundance: many
CDR3nt: TGTGCCAGCAGCTTAGGGACTAGCGGGAGACTATACGAGCAGTACTTC
CDR3aa: CASSLGTSGRLYEQYF

d_gene: TRBD2
j_gene: TRBJ2-7
v_gene: TRBV5-1
abundance: many
CDR3nt: TGCGCCAGCAGCTCGTTAGCGGGAAGTAACTACGAGCAGTACTTC
CDR3aa: CASSSLAGSNYEQYF

d_gene: -
j_gene: TRBJ1-2
v_gene: TRBV12-3/TRBV12-4
abundance: many
CDR3nt: TGTGCCAGCAGTTACGCCAGGGGTGGCTACACCTTC
CDR3aa: CASSYARGGYTF

d_gene: TRBD2
j_gene: TRBJ2-2
v_gene: TRBV7-2
abundance: many
CDR3nt: TGTGCCAGCAGCTCGGGACTAGCGGGAGGGTACACCGGGGAGCTGTTTTTT
CDR3aa: CASSSGLAGGYTGELFF

d_gene: TRBD1
j_gene: TRBJ2-7
v_gene: TRBV6-2/TRBV6-3
abundance: few
CDR3nt: TGTGCCAGCAGTTATTCCTTGGACAGGGGATCCTACGAGCAGTACTTC
CDR3aa: CASSYSLDRGSYEQYF

d_gene: -
j_gene: TRBJ2-5
v_gene: TRBV5-6
abundance: many
CDR3nt: TGTGCCAGCAGCTTAAGCCCCCGGCCAGCGGAGACCCAGTACTTC
CDR3aa: CASSLSPRPAETQYF

d_gene: -
j_gene: TRBJ1-2
v_gene: TRBV24-1
abundance: many
CDR3nt: TGTGCCACCAGTGATGCTGGAGGCCCTCCCCATGGCTACACCTTC
CDR3aa: CATSDAGGPPHGYTF

d_gene: -
j_gene: TRBJ2-3
v_gene: TRBV6-5
abundance: many
CDR3nt: TGTGCCAGCAGTCAATTAGCGGAGGGCGCAGATACGCAGTATTTT
CDR3aa: CASSQLAEGADTQYF

d_gene: -
j_gene: TRBJ1-2
v_gene: TRBV12-3/TRBV12-4
abundance: few
CDR3nt: TGTGCCAGCAGCCCAGGGTTCTATGGCTACACCTTC
CDR3aa: CASSPGFYGYTF

d_gene: -
j_gene: TRBJ1-1
v_gene: TRBV6-2/TRBV6-3
abundance: many
CDR3nt: TGTGCCAGCAGTTACTCGAAGGGAATCACTGAAGCTTTCTTT
CDR3aa: CASSYSKGITEAFF

d_gene: TRBD1
j_gene: TRBJ1-5
v_gene: TRBV20-1
abundance: many
CDR3nt: TGCAGTGTGGTGACAGGGGTTACTCAGCCCCAGCATTTT
CDR3aa: CSVVTGVTQPQHF

d_gene: TRBD1
j_gene: TRBJ2-7
v_gene: TRBV6-5
abundance: many
CDR3nt: TGTGCCAGCAGTTACTCGAGGCAGGGGGCCTCCTACGAGCAGTACTTC
CDR3aa: CASSYSRQGASYEQYF

d_gene: -
j_gene: TRBJ2-5
v_gene: TRBV2
abundance: many
CDR3nt: TGTGCCAGCAGTGATCGGGAGACCCAGTACTTC
CDR3aa: CASSDRETQYF

d_gene: TRBD2
j_gene: TRBJ2-2
v_gene: TRBV20-1
abundance: many
CDR3nt: TGCAGTGCTAGGGGAGCGGGAAGCCCCTACACCGGGGAGCTGTTTTTT
CDR3aa: CSARGAGSPYTGELFF

d_gene: -
j_gene: TRBJ2-1
v_gene: TRBV5-5
abundance: many
CDR3nt: TGTGCCAGCAAGGGCGGAGCGGGCTCCAATGAGCAGTTCTTC
CDR3aa: CASKGGAGSNEQFF

d_gene: -
j_gene: TRBJ2-3
v_gene: TRBV5-1
abundance: many
CDR3nt: TGCGCCAGCAGCATGGCCAGCTACACAGATACGCAGTATTTT
CDR3aa: CASSMASYTDTQYF

d_gene: TRBD2
j_gene: TRBJ2-1
v_gene: TRBV10-2
abundance: many
CDR3nt: TGCGCCAGCAGTGAGCCCCAGACTAGCGGGAGTACCGGCGATGAGCAGTTCTTC
CDR3aa: CASSEPQTSGSTGDEQFF

d_gene: -
j_gene: TRBJ2-1
v_gene: TRBV9
abundance: many
CDR3nt: TGTGCCAGCAGCCCGGGGAGGGGGCTAGCGACTAATGAGCAGTTCTTC
CDR3aa: CASSPGRGLATNEQFF

d_gene: -
j_gene: TRBJ2-6
v_gene: TRBV20-1
abundance: many
CDR3nt: TGCAGTGTCCTACAGGGCTTTTTGCTCGGGGCCAACGTCCTGACTTTC
CDR3aa: CSVLQGFLLGANVLTF

d_gene: -
j_gene: TRBJ1-2
v_gene: TRBV28
abundance: many
CDR3nt: TGTGCCAGCAGCCCATCGGGGGGCGTTGGCTACACCTTC
CDR3aa: CASSPSGGVGYTF

d_gene: TRBD2
j_gene: TRBJ2-7
v_gene: TRBV19
abundance: many
CDR3nt: TGTGCCAGTAGTCCCAGGACTAGCGTCTCCTACGAGCAGTACTTC
CDR3aa: CASSPRTSVSYEQYF

d_gene: TRBD1
j_gene: TRBJ1-1
v_gene: TRBV3-1
abundance: few
CDR3nt: TGTGCCAGCAGCCTCGCAGCGGGACAGAGAACTGAAGCTTTCTTT
CDR3aa: CASSLAAGQRTEAFF

d_gene: TRBD2
j_gene: TRBJ2-1
v_gene: TRBV27
abundance: many
CDR3nt: TGTGCCAGCAGTCAGCGGGACTGGCCCTACAATGAGCAGTTCTTC
CDR3aa: CASSQRDWPYNEQFF

d_gene: -
j_gene: TRBJ2-7
v_gene: TRBV20-1
abundance: many
CDR3nt: TGCAGTGCTAGTAAGGGTCAGGAGCGGGTCTACGAGCAGTACTTC
CDR3aa: CSASKGQERVYEQYF

d_gene: -
j_gene: TRBJ1-1
v_gene: TRBV20-1
abundance: many
CDR3nt: TGCAGTGCTAGAGATCAGGGTTCCACTGAAGCTTTCTTT
CDR3aa: CSARDQGSTEAFF

d_gene: -
j_gene: TRBJ2-1
v_gene: TRBV6-6
abundance: many
CDR3nt: TGTGCCAGCACCGCCACGTGGGGGGACGCCTACAATGAGCAGTTCTTC
CDR3aa: CASTATWGDAYNEQFF

d_gene: -
j_gene: TRBJ2-5
v_gene: TRBV7-2
abundance: many
CDR3nt: TGTGCCAGCAGCTTAGCTGGGCCAGCGAGGGAGACCCAGTACTTC
CDR3aa: CASSLAGPARETQYF

d_gene: TRBD1
j_gene: TRBJ1-1
v_gene: TRBV9
abundance: many
CDR3nt: TGTGCCAGCAGCGTAGGGGACAGGGGCTCAGGCACTGAAGCTTTCTTT
CDR3aa: CASSVGDRGSGTEAFF

d_gene: -
j_gene: TRBJ1-5
v_gene: TRBV15
abundance: many
CDR3nt: TGTGCCACCAGCAGAGACACAAGGGTTAGCTCTAATCAGCCCCAGCATTTT
CDR3aa: CATSRDTRVSSNQPQHF

d_gene: TRBD1
j_gene: TRBJ2-5
v_gene: TRBV20-1
abundance: many
CDR3nt: TGCAGTGCTAGAGGGACAGGGGGCTACCAAGAGACCCAGTACTTC
CDR3aa: CSARGTGGYQETQYF

d_gene: TRBD2
j_gene: TRBJ2-1
v_gene: TRBV20-1
abundance: many
CDR3nt: TGCAGTGCTAGAGGCCCGGGACTAGCGGGTAGTTACAATGAGCAGTTCTTC
CDR3aa: CSARGPGLAGSYNEQFF

d_gene: -
j_gene: TRBJ1-2
v_gene: TRBV13
abundance: many
CDR3nt: TGTGCCAGCAGCCTCCGGATCGACGGTGGGAATGGCTACACCTTC
CDR3aa: CASSLRIDGGNGYTF

d_gene: -
j_gene: TRBJ2-1
v_gene: TRBV29-1
abundance: many
CDR3nt: TGCAGCGTTGAAAGCGGGCAGGGGGAAGGTGAGCAGTTCTTC
CDR3aa: CSVESGQGEGEQFF

d_gene: TRBD2
j_gene: TRBJ2-7
v_gene: TRBV20-1
abundance: many
CDR3nt: TGCAGTGCTAGAGATCCCGGGACTAGCGGGAGTGAGCAGTACTTC
CDR3aa: CSARDPGTSGSEQYF

d_gene: -
j_gene: TRBJ2-7
v_gene: TRBV18
abundance: many
CDR3nt: TGTGCCAGCTCACCACACGGGGGAGGTTTTGGAAGCTCCTACGAGCAGTACTTC
CDR3aa: CASSPHGGGFGSSYEQYF

d_gene: -
j_gene: TRBJ2-2
v_gene: TRBV5-6
abundance: many
CDR3nt: TGTGCCAGCAGCTATAACAGGGTCTGGGGGAACACCGGGGAGCTGTTTTTT
CDR3aa: CASSYNRVWGNTGELFF

d_gene: -
j_gene: TRBJ1-2
v_gene: TRBV7-9
abundance: many
CDR3nt: TGTGCCAGCAGCTTGGGGGGGCGAATGGATGGCTACACCTTC
CDR3aa: CASSLGGRMDGYTF

d_gene: -
j_gene: TRBJ2-1
v_gene: TRBV28
abundance: many
CDR3nt: TGTGCCAGCAGACAGGGCTACAATGAGCAGTTCTTC
CDR3aa: CASRQGYNEQFF

d_gene: TRBD2
j_gene: TRBJ2-1
v_gene: TRBV20-1
abundance: many
CDR3nt: TGCAGTGCTACCGCATCGGGACTAGCGGGAGTGAGGTCTTACAATGAGCAGTTCTTC
CDR3aa: CSATASGLAGVRSYNEQFF

d_gene: -
j_gene: TRBJ2-2
v_gene: TRBV20-1
abundance: many
CDR3nt: TGCAGTGCTAGACCTTCGAACACCGGGGAGCTGTTTTTT
CDR3aa: CSARPSNTGELFF